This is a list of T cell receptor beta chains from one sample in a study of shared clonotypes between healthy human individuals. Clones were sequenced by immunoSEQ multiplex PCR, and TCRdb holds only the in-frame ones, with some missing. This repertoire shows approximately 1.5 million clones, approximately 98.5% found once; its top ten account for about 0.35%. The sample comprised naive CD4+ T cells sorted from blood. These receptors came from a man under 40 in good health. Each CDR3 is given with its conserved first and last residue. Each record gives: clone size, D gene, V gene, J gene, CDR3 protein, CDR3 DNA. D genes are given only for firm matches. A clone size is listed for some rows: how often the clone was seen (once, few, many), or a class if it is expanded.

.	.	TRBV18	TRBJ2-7	CASSPPSKDEQYF	TGTGCCAGCTCACCACCGAGCAAGGACGAGCAGTACTTC
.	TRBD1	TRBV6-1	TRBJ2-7	CASSGTGSSSYEQYF	TGTGCCAGCAGTGGGACAGGGTCCTCTTCCTACGAGCAGTACTTC
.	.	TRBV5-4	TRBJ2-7	CASSSVRARGREQYF	.
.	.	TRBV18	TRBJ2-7	CASSPPGAAYEQYF	TGTGCCAGCTCACCACCGGGGGCGGCCTACGAGCAGTACTTC
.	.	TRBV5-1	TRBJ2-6	CASSSSGSHSGANVLTF	TGCGCCAGCAGCTCCTCCGGGTCCCACTCTGGGGCCAACGTCCTGACTTTC
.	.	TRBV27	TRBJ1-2	CASSLSPVPNYGYTF	TGTGCCAGCAGCTTAAGCCCAGTGCCTAACTATGGCTACACCTTC
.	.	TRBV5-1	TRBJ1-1	CASSSIDQGLNTEAFF	TGCGCCAGCAGCTCGATTGACCAGGGGCTGAACACTGAAGCTTTCTTT
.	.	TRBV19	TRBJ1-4	CASSGSHPPEKLFF	TGTGCCAGTAGCGGGTCCCACCCGCCTGAAAAACTGTTTTTT
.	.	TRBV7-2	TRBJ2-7	CASSPYTNGFYEQYF	TGTGCCAGCTCCCCTTACACAAACGGGTTTTACGAGCAGTACTTC
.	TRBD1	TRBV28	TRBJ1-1	CASSLLGDRGLKAEAFF	TGTGCCAGCAGTTTATTGGGGGACAGGGGGCTGAAGGCTGAAGCTTTCTTT
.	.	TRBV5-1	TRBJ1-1	CASSGTGGNTEAFF	TGCGCCAGCAGCGGGACCGGGGGGAACACTGAAGCTTTCTTT
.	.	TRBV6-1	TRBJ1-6	CASSESGTTRSPLHF	TGTGCCAGCAGTGAATCCGGGACAACTCGCTCACCCCTCCACTTT
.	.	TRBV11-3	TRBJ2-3	CASSGRGTNTDTQYF	TGTGCCAGCAGCGGTCGCGGGACAAACACAGATACGCAGTATTTT
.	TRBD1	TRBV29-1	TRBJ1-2	CSIDRVEDGYTF	TGCAGCATTGACAGGGTGGAGGATGGCTACACCTTC
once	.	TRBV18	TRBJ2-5	CASSPTLSQETQYF	TGTGCCAGCTCACCTACATTATCCCAAGAGACCCAGTACTTC
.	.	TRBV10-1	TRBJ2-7	CASSESRGRTYEQYF	TGCGCCAGCAGTGAGTCTCGGGGTCGGACCTACGAGCAGTACTTC
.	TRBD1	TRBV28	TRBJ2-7	CASSLLGDSGDEQYF	TGTGCCAGCAGTTTATTAGGGGACAGCGGTGACGAGCAGTACTTC
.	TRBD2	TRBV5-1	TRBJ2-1	CASSLTPPGLAGKEQFF	TGCGCCAGCAGCTTAACCCCCCCGGGACTAGCGGGTAAGGAGCAGTTCTTC
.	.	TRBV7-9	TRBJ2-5	CASSLRLEETQYF	TGTGCCAGCAGCTTGAGACTGGAAGAGACCCAGTACTTC
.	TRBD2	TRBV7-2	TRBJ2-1	CASSLPGLAGGEQFF	TGTGCCAGCAGCTTACCGGGACTAGCGGGAGGGGAGCAGTTCTTC
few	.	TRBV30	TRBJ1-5	CAWSHRVNQPQHF	TGTGCCTGGAGTCACAGGGTCAATCAGCCCCAGCATTTT
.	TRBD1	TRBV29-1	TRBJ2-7	CSVVRDRASYEQYF	TGCAGCGTGGTCCGGGACAGGGCCTCCTACGAGCAGTACTTC
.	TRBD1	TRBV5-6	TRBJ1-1	CASSPLRDRENTEAFF	TGTGCCAGCAGCCCCCTCCGGGACAGGGAGAACACTGAAGCTTTCTTT
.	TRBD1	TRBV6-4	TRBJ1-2	CASRETGGFGYTF	TGTGCCAGCAGGGAAACAGGGGGCTTTGGCTACACCTTC
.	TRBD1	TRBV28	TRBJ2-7	CASSPDRGLYEQYF	TGTGCCAGCAGCCCGGACAGGGGGCTGTACGAGCAGTACTTC
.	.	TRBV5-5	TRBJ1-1	CASSLVQKRNTEAFF	TGTGCCAGCAGCTTGGTACAGAAAAGGAACACTGAAGCTTTCTTT
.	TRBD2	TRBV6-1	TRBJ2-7	CASSETWTSGYEQYF	TGTGCCAGCAGTGAAACCTGGACTAGCGGCTACGAGCAGTACTTC
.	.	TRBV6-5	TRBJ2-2	CASSYGAGRLSGELFF	TGTGCCAGCAGTTACGGGGCAGGAAGGCTGTCCGGGGAGCTGTTTTTT
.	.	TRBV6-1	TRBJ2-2	CASSGRGRNTGELFF	TGTGCCAGCAGTGGGAGAGGGAGGAACACCGGGGAGCTGTTTTTT
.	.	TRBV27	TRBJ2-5	CASGYRQETQYF	TGTGCCAGCGGATACAGACAAGAGACCCAGTACTTC
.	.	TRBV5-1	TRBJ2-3	CASSLKWGRGDTQYF	TGCGCCAGCAGCTTGAAGTGGGGAAGGGGAGATACGCAGTATTTT
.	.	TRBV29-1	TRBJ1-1	CSVTLMKGGAEAFF	TGCAGCGTCACTTTAATGAAAGGAGGAGCTGAAGCTTTCTTT
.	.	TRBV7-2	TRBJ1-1	CASRHRGESTEAFF	TGTGCCAGCAGGCACCGGGGGGAGTCGACTGAAGCTTTCTTT
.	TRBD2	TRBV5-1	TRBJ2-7	CASSLDPAGVPYEQYF	TGCGCCAGCAGCTTGGATCCAGCGGGAGTACCCTACGAGCAGTACTTC
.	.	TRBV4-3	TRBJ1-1	CASSPKRVGSDDTEAFF	TGCGCCAGCAGCCCGAAAAGGGTGGGTTCGGATGACACTGAAGCTTTCTTT
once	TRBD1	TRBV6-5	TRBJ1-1	CASRGGQGNTEAFF	TGTGCCAGCAGGGGGGGACAGGGAAACACTGAAGCTTTCTTT
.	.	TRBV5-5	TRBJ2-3	CASSLVSSGGPWASTDTQYF	TGTGCCAGCAGCTTGGTGAGTTCCGGAGGCCCCTGGGCATCCACAGATACGCAGTATTTT
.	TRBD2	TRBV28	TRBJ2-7	CASSYIAGAYEQYF	TGTGCCAGCAGTTATATAGCGGGGGCCTACGAGCAGTACTTC
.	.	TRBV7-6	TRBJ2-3	CASSLDADTQYF	TGTGCCAGCAGCTTAGACGCAGATACGCAGTATTTT
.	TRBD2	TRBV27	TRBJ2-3	CASTRTSSTDTQYF	TGTGCCAGCACCAGGACTAGTAGCACAGATACGCAGTATTTT
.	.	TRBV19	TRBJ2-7	CASSPWLRASNYEQYF	TGTGCCAGTAGTCCCTGGTTGAGGGCTTCAAACTACGAGCAGTACTTC
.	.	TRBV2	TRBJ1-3	CASRRTDSGNTIYF	TGTGCCAGCAGAAGGACGGACTCTGGAAACACCATATATTTT
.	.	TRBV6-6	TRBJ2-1	CASSPRPNEQFF	TGTGCCAGCAGTCCCCGTCCCAATGAGCAGTTCTTC
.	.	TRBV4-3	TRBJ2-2	CASSHPIPEAGELFF	TGCGCCAGCAGCCACCCAATACCGGAGGCCGGGGAGCTGTTTTTT
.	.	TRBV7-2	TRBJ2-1	CASSLEWDYNEQFF	TGTGCCAGCAGCTTAGAATGGGATTACAATGAGCAGTTCTTC
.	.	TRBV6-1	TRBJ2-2	CASGEKYPILGELFF	TGTGCCAGCGGGGAAAAATATCCCATACTCGGGGAGCTGTTTTTT
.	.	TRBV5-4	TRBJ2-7	CASSLVAADEQYF	TGTGCCAGCAGCTTGGTAGCGGCGGACGAGCAGTACTTC
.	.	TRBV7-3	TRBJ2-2	CASSWTGAGELFF	TGTGCCAGCAGCTGGACCGGCGCCGGGGAGCTGTTTTTT
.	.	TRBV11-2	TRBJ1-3	CASSPGHNSGNTIYF	TGTGCCAGCAGCCCGGGACATAACTCTGGAAACACCATATATTTT
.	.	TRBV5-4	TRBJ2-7	CASSRTQTGHYEQYF	TGTGCCAGCAGCCGGACCCAGACAGGCCACTACGAGCAGTACTTC
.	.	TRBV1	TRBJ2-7	CTSSQEGLAAYEQYF	TGCACCAGCAGCCAAGAAGGACTAGCGGCCTACGAGCAGTACTTC
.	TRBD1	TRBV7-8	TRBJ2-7	CASSLAMTGAISYEQYF	TGTGCCAGCAGCTTAGCCATGACAGGGGCGATATCCTACGAGCAGTACTTC
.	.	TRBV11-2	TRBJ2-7	CASLGQDSYEQYF	TGTGCCAGCCTGGGGCAGGACTCCTACGAGCAGTACTTC
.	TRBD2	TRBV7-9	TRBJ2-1	CASSLDGLAEYNEQFF	TGTGCCAGCAGCCTCGACGGACTAGCGGAATACAATGAGCAGTTCTTC
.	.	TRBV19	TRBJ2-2	CASSIGQVGELFF	TGTGCCAGTAGTATAGGACAGGTCGGGGAGCTGTTTTTT
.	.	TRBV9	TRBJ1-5	CASSLDINQPQHF	TGTGCCAGCAGCTTGGATATTAATCAGCCCCAGCATTTT
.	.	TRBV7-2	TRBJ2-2	CASSLFAVREGELFF	TGTGCCAGCAGCTTGTTTGCCGTTCGAGAGGGGGAGCTGTTTTTT